The next 25 T cell receptor beta chains were all read from a single sample in a study of cytotoxic CD8 clonotypes in ibrutinib-treated CLL. Profiling relied on immunoSEQ multiplex PCR, and the TCRdb table lists in-frame clones only, not all of them. In the table there are 60,000 to 65,000 clones, approximately 57% of which are singletons. The sample in question was PBMCs, obtained after 12 months of ibrutinib treatment. All receptors come from a human donor with chronic lymphocytic leukemia.

This clone has a single count. The rearrangement uses TRBV19 and TRBJ1-6, with 11 bases matching TRBD1. V lost 8 bases, J lost 0 bases, and 9 bases stayed unmatched. The CDR3 is made up of 18 amino acids. The germline V gene encodes CDR1 LNHDA and CDR2 SQIVND (reference sequence). CDR3: CASRPGQGGHSYNSPLHF. The CDR3 DNA sequence: TGTGCCAGTCGCCCGGGACAGGGGGGCCACTCCTATAATTCACCCCTCCACTTT.

This clone was observed a single time. The chain employs TRBV7-6 and TRBJ2-1, with D possibly TRBD2 on 6 matching bases. The CDR3 is 15 amino acids. Germline loops: CDR1 SGHVS, CDR2 FNYEAQ. Deletions cut 1 base from V and 2 bases from J, with 9 bases between. This chain's CDR3 is CASSLEEGPYNEQFF. The CDR3 nucleotides are TGTGCCAGCAGCTTAGAGGAGGGCCCCTACAATGAGCAGTTCTTC.

This clone occurred a few times. This sequence joins TRBV9 and TRBJ1-3; D unresolved. The CDR3 covers 14 residues. In germline, CDR1 is SGDLS, CDR2 YYNGEE. The V end was cut by 4 bases, the J end by 0 bases, with 8 bases between. In DNA, the CDR3 is TGTGCCAGCAGCCCGCGATACTCTGGAAACACCATATATTTT. Protein sequence: CASSPRYSGNTIYF.

This clone appeared once. CDR3: CASSLLSDEQFF. The CDR3 DNA reads TGTGCCAGCAGCTTGTTGTCGGATGAGCAGTTCTTC. The rearrangement uses TRBV5-8 and TRBJ2-1, with D uncertain. V was trimmed by 1 base and J by 8 bases, leaving 7 bases between them. There are 12 residues in the CDR3. Germline loops: CDR1 SGHTS, CDR2 YDEGEE.

The J gene is TRBJ1-6, the V gene TRBV27; D is undetermined. Trimming took 7 bases from V and 10 from J, leaving 14 bases between them. The CDR3 sequence is 13 residues long. Germline lookup yields CDR1 MNHEY and CDR2 SMNVEV (reference sequence). The CDR3, as DNA: TGTGCCAGCACCACTGGGATGCGGTCACCCCTCCACTTT. Its translation: CASTTGMRSPLHF.

The sample holds one count of this clone. The chain employs TRBV23-1 and TRBJ1-5, with D possibly TRBD1 on 5 matching bases. TRBV23-1 is an ORF; its function is uncertain. CDR3 length equals 16 residues. Trimming took off 0 bases at V and 2 bases at J, with 11 bases between the two ends. CDR3 in DNA: TGCGCCAGCAGTCAATCGGGGAGGGGACGCAATCAGCCCCAGCATTTT. Translated: CASSQSGRGRNQPQHF.

The V and J genes are TRBV28 and TRBJ1-4; 9 nucleotides agree with TRBD1. This CDR3 has 14 residues. The J segment lost 7 bases and the V segment lost 5 bases, leaving 5 bases of the junction unmatched. Germline-derived CDR1 and CDR2 are MDHEN and SYDVKM. CDR3 sequence (DNA): TGTGCCAGCAGTGTACAGGGGGCAAGTGAAAAACTGTTTTTT. It specifies CASSVQGASEKLFF.

This clone was observed once. V gene TRBV5-6 combines with J gene TRBJ2-5, with a tentative D call TRBD2 (7 bases). Germline assignment: CDR1 SGHDT and CDR2 YYEEEE. Trimming cost V 2 bases and J 5 bases, with 16 bases left between them. The CDR3 length is 15 residues. This chain's CDR3 is CASSFDGGREETQYF. DNA for the CDR3: TGTGCCAGCAGCTTTGACGGGGGGCGCGAGGAGACCCAGTACTTC.

This clone was seen only a few times. This chain connects TRBV11-1 to TRBJ2-7; D possibly corresponds to TRBD2 (5 bases). Trimming removed 1 base at V and 1 base at J, with 11 bases between. In germline, CDR1 is SGHAT, CDR2 FQDESV (reference sequence). The CDR3 spans 15 residues. CDR3 region: CASSLELGVSYEQYF. The CDR3 coding sequence is TGTGCCAGCAGCTTAGAACTAGGAGTATCCTACGAGCAGTACTTC.

The chain employs TRBV6-1 and TRBJ2-1; 9 bases are a match to TRBD1. Germline lookup yields CDR1 MNHNS and CDR2 SASEGT. CDR3 length: 13 residues. The V segment lost 7 bases and the J segment 8 bases; nucleotides outside the gene matches: 6. The CDR3 DNA is TGTGCCAGCAAGGGACAGGGTTTCTATGAGCAGTTCTTC. Its protein is CASKGQGFYEQFF.

The V and J genes are TRBV28 and TRBJ1-5, with D tentatively TRBD1 (5 bases). Germline CDR1 reads MDHEN; CDR2 reads SYDVKM. This CDR3 is built from 16 residues. Trimming took 7 bases from V and 0 from J, leaving 16 bases between them. The CDR3 nucleotides are TGTGCCAGCACTGGAAGGGGTATTATTAGCAATCAGCCCCAGCATTTT. This translates into CASTGRGIISNQPQHF.

This clone was detected many times. The V call is TRBV7-6, the J call TRBJ1-6; D is ambiguous. Germline CDR1 is SGHVS and CDR2 is FNYEAQ. This CDR3 has 15 amino acids. With 2 bases removed from V and 6 bases from J, the gap between germline ends came to 11 bases. CDR3 region: CASSLLGIGNSPLHF. In DNA, the CDR3 is TGTGCCAGCAGCTTACTAGGGATTGGTAATTCACCCCTCCACTTT.

This chain uses TRBV4-1 with TRBJ2-4; D gene ambiguous. The V end was cut by 0 bases, the J end by 7 bases, with 10 bases between. The germline V gene encodes CDR1 MGHRA and CDR2 YSYEKL. The CDR3 has 14 residues. The CDR3 bases are TGCGCCAGCAGCCAAGACCCGGAGTTGAACATTCAGTACTTC. This sequence encodes CASSQDPELNIQYF.

A few counts support this clone. The V call is TRBV6-6, the J call TRBJ1-1, with D unresolved. The length of the CDR3 is 14 residues. V gave up 5 bases and J gave up 6 bases, with 16 bases separating them. Germline assignment: CDR1 MNHNY and CDR2 SVGAGI (reference sequence). The CDR3 protein is CASSTTGRLPEAFF. The CDR3 DNA is TGTGCCAGCAGTACGACGGGGAGGCTCCCTGAAGCTTTCTTT.

This clone was recorded many times. V is TRBV7-9 and J is TRBJ1-2, with TRBD1 matching 7 bases. The CDR3 has 13 amino acids. Germline values: CDR1 SEHNR, CDR2 FQNEAQ (reference sequence). V trimming: 6 bases; J trimming: 4 bases; junction bases outside the gene matches: 5. CDR3 in amino acids: CASRRDSTYGYTF. CDR3 in DNA: TGTGCCAGCAGACGGGACAGCACCTATGGCTACACCTTC.

The V gene is TRBV19, the J gene TRBJ1-1; D might be TRBD1 (5 bases). CDR1 is LNHDA and CDR2 is SQIVND in the germline V gene (reference sequence). V was cut by 3 bases and J by 5 bases, with 10 bases left in between. The CDR3 has 13 residues. Here the CDR3 DNA reads TGTGCCAGTAGTATCCTAGGGGCGACTGAAGCTTTCTTT. Residues: CASSILGATEAFF.

CDR3 amino acids: CASSPTPVRGASTDTQYF. For the CDR3, the DNA is TGCGCCAGCAGTCCCACGCCTGTCCGGGGAGCTAGCACAGATACGCAGTATTTT. V usage is TRBV5-1 and J usage is TRBJ2-3; possible D gene TRBD2, 5 bases. CDR3 size: 18 residues. Trimming cost V 5 bases and J 0 bases, with 22 bases left between them. Germline CDR1 and CDR2: SGHRS and YFSETQ.

The chain uses TRBV10-3 and TRBJ2-5, with D perhaps TRBD1 or TRBD2 (5 bases each). CDR3 size: 18 residues. The germline CDR1 and CDR2 sequences are ENHRY and SYGVKD. V lost 1 base and J lost 1, with 19 bases in between. Written as DNA, the CDR3 is TGTGCCATCAGTGAGTTTCCCCCGGGGCCCCGGGTCCAAGAGACCCAGTACTTC. Its protein is CAISEFPPGPRVQETQYF.

This clone was counted a few times. J is TRBJ2-3 and V is TRBV28; a possible D gene is TRBD1 (6 bases). CDR3 size: 15 residues. Germline CDR1 is MDHEN and CDR2 is SYDVKM. V lost 6 bases to trimming and J lost 1 base, with 14 bases between them. DNA for the CDR3: TGTGCCAGCAGGGATACAGGGTCTGGCACAGATACGCAGTATTTT. Translating it yields CASRDTGSGTDTQYF.

This chain's CDR3 is CAWSRSGAGELFF. In nucleotides, the CDR3 is TGTGCCTGGAGTCGATCCGGGGCCGGGGAGCTGTTTTTT. The chain employs TRBV30 and TRBJ2-2, with D tentatively TRBD2 (5 bases). CDR1 and CDR2 from the germline V gene are GTSNPN and SVGIG (reference sequence). The CDR3 loop spans 13 amino acids. Trimming took off 2 bases at V and 6 bases at J, with 10 bases between the two ends.

In its sample, this clone was seen a few times. A read error is likely, as this CDR3 ends without the conserved phenylalanine or tryptophan. The DNA is omitted, as the CDR3 cannot be located on it reliably, and the CDR3 follows TCRdb's listing. The chain links TRBV21-1 to TRBJ2-7; the table gives TRBD1 as D, unverified against the DNA. TRBV21-1 is noted as a pseudogene. The CDR3 numbers 9 amino acids, ends counted. The CDR3 sequence: CASSTTGFI.

The J gene is TRBJ2-7, the V gene TRBV15, with TRBD1 as a possible D gene (6 bases). CDR3 length: 13 residues. Germline assignment: CDR1 LNHNV and CDR2 YYDKDF (reference sequence). With 5 bases removed from V and 2 bases from J, the gap between germline ends came to 10 bases. The CDR3 sequence: CATSDGGAYEQYF. Here the CDR3 DNA reads TGTGCCACCAGCGATGGGGGCGCCTACGAGCAGTACTTC.

The chain employs TRBV5-1 and TRBJ1-4; D gene unclear. Germline V gene data show CDR1 as SGHRS and CDR2 as YFSETQ. The CDR3 totals 12 residues. Trimming cost V 3 bases and J 3 bases, with 3 bases left between them. CDR3 coding DNA: TGCGCCAGCAGCTCCCCTAATGAAAAACTGTTTTTT. Its protein is CASSSPNEKLFF. Variable domain in full (rest from reference TRBV5-1 and TRBJ1-4): KAGVTQTPRYLIKTRGQQVTLSCSPISGHRSVSWYQQTPGQGLQFLFEYFSETQRNKGNFPGRFSGRQFSNSRSEMNVSTLELGDSALYLCASSSPNEKLFFGSGTQLSVL.

The J gene is TRBJ1-1, the V gene TRBV9; D might be TRBD1 (6 bases). V gave up 4 bases and J gave up 7 bases, with 11 bases separating them. This CDR3 contains 12 residues. Germline V gene sequence: CDR1 SGDLS, CDR2 YYNGEE. CDR3 nucleotides: TGTGCCAGCAGCTCAACAGGGAATGAAGCTTTCTTT. Protein product: CASSSTGNEAFF.

The chain recombines TRBV11-2 with TRBJ2-3; 7 bases are a match to TRBD2. Trimming took 1 base from V and 9 from J; bases not matched to a gene: 7. The germline gives CDR1 SGHAT, CDR2 FQNNGV. The CDR3 totals 14 residues. CDR3 in DNA: TGTGCCAGCAGCTTAGGGCGGGGGTCCCTGACGCAGTATTTT. This codes for CASSLGRGSLTQYF.